What follows describes a single T cell receptor beta chain. Its antigen has not been determined. No much larger clone exists at a distance of one base, and base qualities are not known. The data were taken from a study of regulatory T cells in long-lasting Graves disease (dated by TCRdb to the early 2020s). Some background on the complete study: Persistent Graves' disease was defined as antithyroid drug treatment for over 5 years with persistently positive TSH receptor autoantibodies. Peripheral blood TCR sequencing and RNA sequencing compared persistent Graves' disease patients with newly diagnosed Graves' disease patients. A total of about 33 samples underwent TCR sequencing, from 13 patients with persistent Graves' disease and some 20 patients with newly diagnosed Graves' disease. On average, persistent Graves' disease patients in the clinical cohort had been on antithyroid drugs for about 10 years. The study was registered as a clinical trial and conducted in China.

CDR1 and CDR2 are drawn from the germline V gene: SNHLY, FYNNEI. There are 16 amino acids in the CDR3, from cysteine to phenylalanine inclusive. Just the 48-base CDR3 DNA is kept, in frame starting at base 1. Germline trimming amounts to 6 bases on V and 5 bases on J, with 10 as the count of junction bases outside the gene matches. The method was multiplex PCR. These reads were obtained on an Illumina HiSeq 4000. CDR3 regions were amplified by Arm-PCR with iRepertoire HTBI primers to construct TCR beta libraries. Before sequencing, the PCR products underwent gel purification. On the study's bioinformatics: Gene usage analysis of CDR3 amino acid clonotypes relied on the roughly 64 TRBV and more than twelve TRBJ segments identified across samples. COPE and FqMerger were used to merge filtered high-quality paired reads into contigs. Contigs were aligned with BLAST to IMGT TRBV, TRBD and TRBJ reference genes, and CDR3 was defined per IMGT. Clonotypes above 0.1% frequency were classified as highly expanded clones. Shannon entropy served as the measure of repertoire diversity, while the Gini coefficient captured V-J evenness. Public clonotypes were defined as clonotypes shared by more than one individual. The public sequencing data were trimmed at Q25 with fastp and processed into clonotypes with MiXCR by TCRdb, which kept only in-frame beta chains. Each entry is one CDR3 protein sequence, shown with its most common DNA and genes. TCRdb, not the original authors, processed these V and J calls. The sample contains 450,000 or so distinct CDR3 sequences, about 20% of them found a single time. The ten top clones hold around 13% of the sample.

On the study overall, not on this receptor specifically: More public clonotypes were shared among persistent patients (roughly 2,900) than among newly diagnosed patients (roughly 1,000). Only the TCR beta chain was sequenced and analyzed. Persistent disease showed preferential use of TRBV28, TRBJ1-2 and TRBJ2-5, whereas newly diagnosed disease favored TRBV20-1 and TRBJ2-1. Because the primary lesion, thyroid tissue, could not be accessed, the study looked at peripheral blood alone. Persistent Graves' disease patients showed lower TCR Shannon entropy and fewer highly expanded clones than newly diagnosed patients, suggesting clonal expansion. As a limitation, the authors acknowledged that the small sample size may reduce accuracy.

This sample's time point label indicates: persistent/refractory GD, antithyroid drugs over 5 years with positive TRAb. For both TCR sequencing and RNA sequencing, RNA was extracted from PBMCs using TRIzol. Graves' disease was diagnosed according to American Thyroid Association guidelines. Patients were recruited from an endocrinology department in Xi'an, China. Each patient gave 7 to 9.5 milliliters of peripheral blood, collected in an EDTA anticoagulant tube. Ficoll Paque Plus density gradient separation was used to isolate PBMCs, and no additional T cell sorting was done. An Agilent 2100 Bioanalyzer and agarose gel were used to assess RNA quality, and a NanoDrop 2000 was used to measure RNA concentration.

This sequence originates from a female donor with Graves disease. The rearranged chain carries TRBV2 and TRBJ2-1; 10 bases in between match TRBD2. This sample comprised peripheral blood mononuclear cells (PBMCs), obtained when the disease was refractory, from a patient treated with antithyroid drugs. The bases read TGTGCCAGCAGAATAGCTAGCGGGGGAACGAACAATGAGCAGTTCTTC. The resulting protein is CASRIASGGTNNEQFF.